This TCR beta chain was identified in a study of OX40 agonist ivuxolimab in advanced cancers. Study-level results: Averaged across samples, CD8+ T cells carried more expanded clones than CD4+ did.

Method: immunoSEQ multiplex PCR; TCRdb's copy keeps in-frame clones and lacks some. The sample yields roughly 80,000 clones, around 81% seen once. About this clone: Its target is not known.

Germline-derived CDR1 and CDR2 are GTSNPN and SVGIG (reference sequence). Germline trimming cut 8 bases from V and 5 bases from J; bases unmatched to any gene: 6. The CDR3 sequence is 12 residues long. This specimen consisted of CD4+ or CD8+ T cells sorted from blood, obtained in a trial of the OX40 agonist ivuxolimab. The sequence derives from an adult with an advanced solid tumor such as melanoma, head and neck, liver or kidney cancer. The genes are TRBV30 and TRBJ2-7; 10 positions agree with TRBD1. The CDR3 DNA reads TGTGCCAGGGGACAGGGGAGAAACGAGCAGTACTTC. Translation gives CARGQGRNEQYF. Together with reference TRBV30 and TRBJ2-7, the CDR3 gives the full variable domain: SQTIHQWPATLVQPVGSPLSLECTVEGTSNPNLYWYRQAAGRGLQLLFYSVGIGQISSEVPQNLSASRPQDRQFILSSKKLLLSDSGFYLCARGQGRNEQYFGPGTRLTVT.